A selection of T cell receptor beta chains follows, all from one sample in a study of blood T cell repertoires in COVID-19. Data came from immunoSEQ multiplex PCR; TCRdb stores just in-frame clones and leaves some out. Of 220,000 or so clones listed, around 91% are singletons. The sample was PBMCs or T cells enriched from blood (not recorded which). These receptors all come from a young man who had been exposed to COVID-19. Both conserved end residues are trimmed from each CDR3. D genes are given only for firm matches.

12	TRBD2	TRBV6-5	ASSVSGVSYEQY
14	TRBD2	TRBV4-3	ASSPTSGGAYNEQF
13	-	TRBV4-3	ASSQAPQGSYEQY
15	TRBD2	TRBV19	ASSIDRISGGMDEQF
13	-	TRBV6-5	ASTHPGLTNYGYT
9	-	TRBV5-4	ASSLANEQY
14	TRBD2	TRBV7-2	ASSISSGGTYNEQF
11	TRBD1	TRBV30	ALRLQGNSPLH
11	TRBD1	TRBV7-9	ASRQGGNSPLH
11	TRBD2	TRBV5-4	ASSTGGGYEQY
12	-	TRBV5-1	ASAPQGRTDTQY